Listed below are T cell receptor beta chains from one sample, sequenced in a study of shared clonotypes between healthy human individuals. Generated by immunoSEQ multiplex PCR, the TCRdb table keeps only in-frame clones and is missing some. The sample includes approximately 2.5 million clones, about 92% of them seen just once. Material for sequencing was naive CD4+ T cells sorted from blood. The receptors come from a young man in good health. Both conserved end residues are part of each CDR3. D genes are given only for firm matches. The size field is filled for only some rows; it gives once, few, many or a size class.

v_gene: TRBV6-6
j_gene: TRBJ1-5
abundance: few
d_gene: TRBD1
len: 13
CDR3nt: TGTGCCAGCACCGGACAGGTCAATCAGCCCCAGCATTTT
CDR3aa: CASTGQVNQPQHF

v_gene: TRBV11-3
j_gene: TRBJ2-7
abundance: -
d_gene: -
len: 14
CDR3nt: TGTGCCAGCAGCTTAGATTATGGAGGGGAGCAGCAGTACTTC
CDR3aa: CASSLDYGGEQQYF

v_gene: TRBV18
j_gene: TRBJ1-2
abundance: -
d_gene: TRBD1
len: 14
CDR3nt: TGTGCCAGCTCACCGACAGGGGATGACTATGGCTACACCTTC
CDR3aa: CASSPTGDDYGYTF

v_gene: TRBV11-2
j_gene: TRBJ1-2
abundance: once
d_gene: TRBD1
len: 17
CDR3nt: TGTGCCAGCAGCTCTAGACAGGGGCGTATTATAAACTATGGCTACACCTTC
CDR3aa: CASSSRQGRIINYGYTF

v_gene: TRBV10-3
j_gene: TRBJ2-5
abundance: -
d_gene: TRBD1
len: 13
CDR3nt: TGTGCCATCAGTGAGACAGGGGTGGAGACCCAGTACTTC
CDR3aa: CAISETGVETQYF

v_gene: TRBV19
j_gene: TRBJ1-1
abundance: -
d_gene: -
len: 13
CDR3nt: TGTGCCAGTAGTATTAATACCAACACTGAAGCTTTCTTT
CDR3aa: CASSINTNTEAFF

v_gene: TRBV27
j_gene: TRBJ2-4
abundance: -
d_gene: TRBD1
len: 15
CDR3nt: TGTGCCAGCAGCCGACAGGGGCCGCCTCAAAACATTCAGTACTTC
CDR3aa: CASSRQGPPQNIQYF

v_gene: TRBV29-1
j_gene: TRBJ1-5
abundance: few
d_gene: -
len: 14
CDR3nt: TGCAGCGTAGCCACAGGGAATAGCAATCAGCCCCAGCATTTT
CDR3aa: CSVATGNSNQPQHF

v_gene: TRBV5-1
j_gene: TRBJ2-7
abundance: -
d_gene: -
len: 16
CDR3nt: TGCGCCAGCAGCGAATACTCACAAAGGGGCTCCTACGAGCAGTACTTC
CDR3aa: CASSEYSQRGSYEQYF

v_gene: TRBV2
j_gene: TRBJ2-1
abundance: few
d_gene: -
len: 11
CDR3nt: TGTGCCAGCGGGCGGGGAGATGAGCAGTTCTTC
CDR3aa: CASGRGDEQFF

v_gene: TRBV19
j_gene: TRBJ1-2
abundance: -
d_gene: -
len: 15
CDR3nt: TGTGCCAGTAGTATAGCCGCCCTAAAGGCGAATGGCTACACCTTC
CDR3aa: CASSIAALKANGYTF

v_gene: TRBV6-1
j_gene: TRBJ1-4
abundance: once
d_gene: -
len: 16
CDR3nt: TGTGCCAGCAGTGAAGCGCGCGGGGGATTAAGGGAAAAACTGTTTTTT
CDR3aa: CASSEARGGLREKLFF

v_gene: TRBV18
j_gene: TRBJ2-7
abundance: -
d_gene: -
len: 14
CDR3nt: TGTGCCAGCTCACGGGCGGACACCTCCTACGAGCAGTACTTC
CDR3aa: CASSRADTSYEQYF

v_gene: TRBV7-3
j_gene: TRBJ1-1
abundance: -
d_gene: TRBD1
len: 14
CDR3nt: TGTGCCAGCAGCCCGCAGGGGGGGAACACTGAAGCTTTCTTT
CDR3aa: CASSPQGGNTEAFF

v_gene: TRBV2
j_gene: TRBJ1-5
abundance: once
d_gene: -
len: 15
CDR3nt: TGTGCCAGCAGAGCCGGGACCGTGTCGGGTCAGCCCCAGCATTTT
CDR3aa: CASRAGTVSGQPQHF

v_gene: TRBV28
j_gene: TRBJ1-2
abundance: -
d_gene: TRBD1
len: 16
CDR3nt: TGTGCCAGCAGTTTTGGGACAGGGGATGGGTCGAGAGGCTACACCTTC
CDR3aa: CASSFGTGDGSRGYTF

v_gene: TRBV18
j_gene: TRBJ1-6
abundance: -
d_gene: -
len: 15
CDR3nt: TGTGCCAGCTCACCGCTTGAGGGAGGTAATTCACCCCTCCACTTT
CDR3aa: CASSPLEGGNSPLHF

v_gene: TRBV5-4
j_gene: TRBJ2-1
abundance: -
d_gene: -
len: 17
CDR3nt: TGTGCCAGCAGCTTGGCAGGGGCTGGGGGCTCCTACAATGAGCAGTTCTTC
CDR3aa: CASSLAGAGGSYNEQFF

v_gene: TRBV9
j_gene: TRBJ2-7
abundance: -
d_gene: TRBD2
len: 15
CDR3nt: TGTGCCAGCAGCTATGGTTCTAGCGGGAGGAACGAGCAGTACTTC
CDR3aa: CASSYGSSGRNEQYF

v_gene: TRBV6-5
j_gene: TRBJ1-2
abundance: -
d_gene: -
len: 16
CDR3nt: TGTGCCAGCAGTTACCCGATAGGACGAAGTAACTATGGCTACACCTTC
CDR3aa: CASSYPIGRSNYGYTF

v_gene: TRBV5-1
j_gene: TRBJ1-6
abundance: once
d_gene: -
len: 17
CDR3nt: TGCGCCAGCAGCCAAAGGGACGGAAGCTCCTATAATTCACCCCTCCACTTT
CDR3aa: CASSQRDGSSYNSPLHF

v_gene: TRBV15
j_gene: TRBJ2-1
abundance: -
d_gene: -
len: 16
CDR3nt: TGTGCCACCAGCAGAGCTGGCGCGGGGCCCTACAATGAGCAGTTCTTC
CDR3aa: CATSRAGAGPYNEQFF

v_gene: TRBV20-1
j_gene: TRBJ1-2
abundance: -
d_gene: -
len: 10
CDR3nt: TGCAGTGTAGGATCCTATGGCTACACCTTC
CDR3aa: CSVGSYGYTF

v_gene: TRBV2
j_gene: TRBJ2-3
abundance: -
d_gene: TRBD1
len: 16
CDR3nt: TGTGCCAGCAGTCAAGAGGGACAGGGGGGGGCAGATACGCAGTATTTT
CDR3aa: CASSQEGQGGADTQYF

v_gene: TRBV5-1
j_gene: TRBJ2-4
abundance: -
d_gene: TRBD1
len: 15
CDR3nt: TGCGCCAGCAGCTCGGCGACAGGGTCATACAACATTCAGTACTTC
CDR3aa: CASSSATGSYNIQYF

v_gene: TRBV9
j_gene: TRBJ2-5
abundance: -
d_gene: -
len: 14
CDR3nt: TGTGCCAGCAGCGTAAGTGGGGGTACGGAGACCCAGTACTTC
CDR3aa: CASSVSGGTETQYF

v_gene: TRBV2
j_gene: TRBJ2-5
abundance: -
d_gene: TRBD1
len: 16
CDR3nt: TGTGCCAGCAACCGAGGGACAGGGGCGTACCAAGAGACCCAGTACTTC
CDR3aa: CASNRGTGAYQETQYF

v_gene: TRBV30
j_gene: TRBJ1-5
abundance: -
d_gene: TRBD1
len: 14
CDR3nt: TGTGCCTGGAGTAGGGGACAGGGGAATCAGCCCCAGCATTTT
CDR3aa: CAWSRGQGNQPQHF

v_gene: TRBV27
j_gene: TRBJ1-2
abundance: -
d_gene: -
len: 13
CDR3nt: TGTGCCAGCAGTCCCACAGGGAGGCCTGGCTACACCTTC
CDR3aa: CASSPTGRPGYTF

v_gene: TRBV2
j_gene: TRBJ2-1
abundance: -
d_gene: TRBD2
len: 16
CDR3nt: TGTGCCAGCAGATGGGGGACTAGCGGGCCCGACAATGAGCAGTTCTTC
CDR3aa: CASRWGTSGPDNEQFF

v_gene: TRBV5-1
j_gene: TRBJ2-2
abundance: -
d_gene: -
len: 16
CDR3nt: TGCGCCAGCAGCTGGGGTTCGCCAACGAACACCGGGGAGCTGTTTTTT
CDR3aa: CASSWGSPTNTGELFF

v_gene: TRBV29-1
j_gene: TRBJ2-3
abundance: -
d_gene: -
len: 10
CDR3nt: TGCAGCGTTGATGTGGATACGCAGTATTTT
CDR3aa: CSVDVDTQYF

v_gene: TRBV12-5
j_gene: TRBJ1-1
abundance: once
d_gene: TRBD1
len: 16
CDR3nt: TGTGCTAGTGGTTTGAATCCGAGGGGGCGGGGGACTGAAGCTTTCTTT
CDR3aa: CASGLNPRGRGTEAFF

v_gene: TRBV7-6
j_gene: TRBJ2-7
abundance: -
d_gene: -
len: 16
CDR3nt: TGTGCCAGCAGCTTAAATTCGGGGTTGACGAATTACGAGCAGTACTTC
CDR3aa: CASSLNSGLTNYEQYF

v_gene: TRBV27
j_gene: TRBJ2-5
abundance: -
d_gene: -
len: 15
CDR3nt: TGTGCCAGCAGTTTATCCTCGACTAGACCTGAGACCCAGTACTTC
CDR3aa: CASSLSSTRPETQYF

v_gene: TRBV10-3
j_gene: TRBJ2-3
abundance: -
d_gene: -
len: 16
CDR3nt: TGTGCCATCAGCGGGGGCCAAGCCGGGACATCAGATACGCAGTATTTT
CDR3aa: CAISGGQAGTSDTQYF

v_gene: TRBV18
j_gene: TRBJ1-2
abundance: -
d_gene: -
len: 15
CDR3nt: TGTGCCAGCTCATCGACAGGATCCTCAATTTCGGGCTACACCTTC
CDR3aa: CASSSTGSSISGYTF

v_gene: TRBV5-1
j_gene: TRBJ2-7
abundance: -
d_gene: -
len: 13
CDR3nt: TGCGCCAGCAGCTTGGATTGGGGCTGGGAGCAGTACTTC
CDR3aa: CASSLDWGWEQYF

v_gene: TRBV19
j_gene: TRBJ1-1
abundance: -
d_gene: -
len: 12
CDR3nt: TGTGCCAGTATCAGTCGAAACACTGAAGCTTTCTTT
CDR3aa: CASISRNTEAFF

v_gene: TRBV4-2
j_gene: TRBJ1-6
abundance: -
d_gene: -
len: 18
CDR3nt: TGTGCCAGCAGCCAAGCCTCAGGGAGTATTGGAGGTAATTCACCCCTCCACTTT
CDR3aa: CASSQASGSIGGNSPLHF

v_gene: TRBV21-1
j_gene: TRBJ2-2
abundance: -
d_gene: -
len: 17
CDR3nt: TGTGCCAGCAGCAAAGCTCGGGCCCCAAAGACTGGAAAGGAGCTGTTTTTT
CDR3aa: CASSKARAPKTGKELFF

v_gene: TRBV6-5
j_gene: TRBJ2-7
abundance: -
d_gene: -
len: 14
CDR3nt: TGTGCCAGCAGTTACTCAGCAGGGACCTACGAGCAGTACTTC
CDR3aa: CASSYSAGTYEQYF

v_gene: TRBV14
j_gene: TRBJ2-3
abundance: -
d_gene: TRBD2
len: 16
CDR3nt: TGTGCCAGCAGCCAACTAGCGGGAGCTGCCACAGATACGCAGTATTTT
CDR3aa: CASSQLAGAATDTQYF

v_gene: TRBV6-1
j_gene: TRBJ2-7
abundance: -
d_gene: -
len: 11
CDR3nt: TGTGCCAGCAGTTACGACTACGAGCAGTACTTC
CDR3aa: CASSYDYEQYF

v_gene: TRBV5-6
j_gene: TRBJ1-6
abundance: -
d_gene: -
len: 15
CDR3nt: TGTGCCAGCAGCTTGAACCCGGGGACCGGTTCACCCCTCCACTTT
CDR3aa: CASSLNPGTGSPLHF

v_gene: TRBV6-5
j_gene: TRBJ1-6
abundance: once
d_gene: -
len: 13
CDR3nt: TGTGCCAGCACCATTTCATGGGGCAAACCCCTCCACTTT
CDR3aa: CASTISWGKPLHF

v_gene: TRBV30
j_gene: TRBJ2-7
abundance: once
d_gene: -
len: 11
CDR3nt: TGTGCCTGGACAGGAAGCTACGAGCAGTACTTC
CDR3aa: CAWTGSYEQYF

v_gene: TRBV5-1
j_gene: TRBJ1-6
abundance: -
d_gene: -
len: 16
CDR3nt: TGCGCCAGCAGCTTAGCGGCAGGGGCACCTAATTCACCCCTCCACTTT
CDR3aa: CASSLAAGAPNSPLHF

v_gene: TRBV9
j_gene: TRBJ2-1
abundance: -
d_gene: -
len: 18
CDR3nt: TGTGCCAGCAGCGTGTCTCTCGGTGGGCTATCCTCCTACAATGAGCAGTTCTTC
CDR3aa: CASSVSLGGLSSYNEQFF

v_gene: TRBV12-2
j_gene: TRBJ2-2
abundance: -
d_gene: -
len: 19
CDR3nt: TGTGCAAGTCGACATCTTTGCGCTAGCGGGAGGCCTGACACCGGGGAGCTGTTTTTT
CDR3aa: CASRHLCASGRPDTGELFF

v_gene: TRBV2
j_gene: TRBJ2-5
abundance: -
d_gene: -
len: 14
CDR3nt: TGTGCCAGCAGTGGGGCCCTTATCGGAGAGACCCAGTACTTC
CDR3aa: CASSGALIGETQYF

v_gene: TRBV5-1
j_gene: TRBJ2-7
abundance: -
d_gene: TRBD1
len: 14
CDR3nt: TGCGCCAGCAGCTGGGGACAGGGACCCTACGAGCAGTACTTC
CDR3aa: CASSWGQGPYEQYF